A selection of T cell receptor beta chains follows, all from one sample in a study of T-cell memory formation after mild COVID-19. A single record per CDR3 protein comes from TCRdb applying MiXCR to the 5' RACE reads. This sample has roughly 400,000 distinct CDR3 sequences; more than 15% occur once, and the top ten carry roughly a fifth. The material sequenced was PBMCs or a T cell subset sorted from them (not recorded which). Receptors originate from a man aged 18 to 30 who had mild COVID-19 (a few samples of this study predate the infection). Cell type and time point are not known. Both conserved end residues are part of each CDR3. The D gene is left open where the match is weak. Some rows mark clone size as missing; the rest say once, few, many or name a class of expanded clone.

v_gene	d_gene	j_gene	abundance	CDR3nt	CDR3aa
TRBV12-3/TRBV12-4	TRBD2	TRBJ2-3	few	TGTGCCAGCGGCCTCTACGGCGGGGGGAATACGCAGTATTTT	CASGLYGGGNTQYF
TRBV6-6	TRBD1	TRBJ1-1	NA	TGTGCCAGCAGGGAGGGACAGCGCGAAGCTTTCTTT	CASREGQREAFF
TRBV12-3/TRBV12-4	NA	TRBJ2-1	NA	TGTGCCAGCAGTCGCGAAAGGACGTCCTCTGGGTTCTTC	CASSRERTSSGFF
TRBV20-1	TRBD1	TRBJ2-1	few	TGCAGTGCTAGACGTCCCGGGACAGGCTCAGGGAGGAATGGGCAGTTCTTC	CSARRPGTGSGRNGQFF
TRBV15	NA	TRBJ1-5	NA	TGTGCCACCAGTGAGGCAGTTTATAGCAATCAGCCCCAGCATTTT	CATSEAVYSNQPQHF
TRBV6-5	TRBD1	TRBJ1-2	NA	TGTGCCAGCAGAACCGGGACAGAGAACTATGGCTACACCTTC	CASRTGTENYGYTF
TRBV5-1	TRBD1	TRBJ2-1	NA	TGCGCCAGCAGCTTGCGGGACAGCCACAATGAGCAGTTCTTC	CASSLRDSHNEQFF
TRBV6-2/TRBV6-3	NA	TRBJ2-5	NA	TGTGCCAGCAGTTCGGCTGGCGGGCAAGATACCCAGTACTTC	CASSSAGGQDTQYF
TRBV28	NA	TRBJ1-2	NA	TGTGCCAGCAGTTTACGTGGAAACCCTGGGAGATATGGCTACACCTTC	CASSLRGNPGRYGYTF
TRBV20-1	TRBD1	TRBJ1-6	NA	TGCAGTGCTAGCCCCCGGGACAGGGGGTTTCGTTCACCCCTCCACTTT	CSASPRDRGFRSPLHF
TRBV6-5	NA	TRBJ2-1	once	TGTGCCAGCAGTTACAACAGTGGGTTTGAGCAGTTCTTC	CASSYNSGFEQFF